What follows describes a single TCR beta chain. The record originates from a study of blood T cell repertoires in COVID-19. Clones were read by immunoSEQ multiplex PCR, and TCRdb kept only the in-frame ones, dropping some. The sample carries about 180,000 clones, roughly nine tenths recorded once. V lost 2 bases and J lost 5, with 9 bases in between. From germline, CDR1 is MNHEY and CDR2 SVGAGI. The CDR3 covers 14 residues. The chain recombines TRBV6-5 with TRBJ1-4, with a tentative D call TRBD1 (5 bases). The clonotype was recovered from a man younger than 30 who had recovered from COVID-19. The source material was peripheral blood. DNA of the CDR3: TGTGCCAGCAGTTACATTGGGGGGAATGAAAAACTGTTTTTT. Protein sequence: CASSYIGGNEKLFF.